The 10 T cell receptor beta chains below were found in one sample sequenced in a study of blood T cell repertoires in COVID-19. Method: immunoSEQ multiplex PCR; TCRdb's copy keeps in-frame clones and lacks some. The sample holds nearly 350,000 clones, around 87% seen once. The sequenced sample was peripheral blood. The receptors stem from a woman aged 45-65 years with COVID-19, enrolled during active disease.

V usage is TRBV19 and J usage is TRBJ2-2, with 9 bases identical to TRBD1. The CDR3 loop spans 14 amino acids. CDR1 is LNHDA, CDR2 SQIVND, per germline (reference sequence). With V trimmed by 6 bases and J by 7 bases, 6 bases remained unmatched. CDR3 in DNA: TGTGCCAGTAGGATGGGACAGGGCATCGGGGAGCTGTTTTTT. Its translation is CASRMGQGIGELFF. Full variable domain (outside the CDR3, taken from reference TRBV19 and TRBJ2-2): DGGITQSPKYLFRKEGQNVTLSCEQNLNHDAMYWYRQDPGQGLRLIYYSQIVNDFQKGDIAEGYSVSREKKESFPLTVTSAQKNPTAFYLCASRMGQGIGELFFGEGSRLTVL.

The CDR3 DNA reads as TGTGCCAGCAGCTTTTTACCTTCAGGGGCCCCAAACACTGAAGCTTTCTTT. Amino acids: CASSFLPSGAPNTEAFF. The chain has TRBV7-2 and TRBJ1-1; D is possibly TRBD1 (6 bases). The CDR3 has 17 residues. V was clipped by 3 bases and J by 2 bases, with 19 bases between them. Germline CDR1 and CDR2: SGHTA and FQGNSA.

The V gene is TRBV9, the J gene TRBJ2-7, with 8 bases identical to TRBD2. The CDR3 runs to 14 residues. The V segment lost 6 bases and the J segment 7 bases; nucleotides outside the gene matches: 12. Germline lookup yields CDR1 SGDLS and CDR2 YYNGEE. CDR3 DNA: TGTGCCAGCAAGCGCGGACTAGCAAGTGGGGAGCAGTACTTC. Amino acids: CASKRGLASGEQYF.

The chain recombines TRBV3-1 (or the pseudogene TRBV3-2) with TRBJ1-6, with TRBD1 matching 7 bases. V dropped 1 base and J dropped 9; count of bases not matched to a gene: 6. The CDR3 loop spans 15 amino acids. Germline loops: CDR1 LGHDT, CDR2 YNNKEL (reference sequence). This CDR3 reads CASSQVVQGLSPLHF. In DNA, the CDR3 is TGTGCCAGCAGCCAAGTGGTACAGGGGCTTTCACCCCTCCACTTT.

The V gene is TRBV5-6, the J gene TRBJ1-1; 7 bases fit TRBD1. The germline gives CDR1 SGHDT, CDR2 YYEEEE. The CDR3 has 14 amino acids. With V trimmed by 3 bases and J by 1 base, 3 bases remained unmatched. The DNA for the CDR3 is TGTGCCAGCAGCTGGACAGGACAGAACACTGAAGCTTTCTTT. This codes for CASSWTGQNTEAFF. The full variable domain, with the rest looked up from reference TRBV5-6 and TRBJ1-1, is DAGVTQSPTHLIKTRGQQVTLRCSPKSGHDTVSWYQQALGQGPQFIFQYYEEEERQRGNFPDRFSGHQFPNYSSELNVNALLLGDSALYLCASSWTGQNTEAFFGQGTRLTVV.

The J gene is TRBJ1-5, the V gene TRBV10-2; no reliable D call. V was trimmed by 9 bases and J by 4 bases, leaving 19 bases between them. The CDR3 has 15 residues. Germline CDR1 reads WSHSY; CDR2 reads SAAADI. CDR3 coding DNA: TGCGCCAGTTCACTAGAATGGGCCACAAATCAGCCCCAGCATTTT. This codes for CASSLEWATNQPQHF.

As concerns this clone: In the same sample, other DNA sequences code for this CDR3. The chain couples TRBV5-1 to TRBJ2-3, with D unresolved. From germline, CDR1 is SGHRS and CDR2 YFSETQ. Trimming took off 0 bases at V and 5 bases at J, with 4 bases between the two ends. The CDR3 runs to 12 residues. Here the CDR3 DNA reads TGCGCCAGCAGCTTGGCTCGAGATACGCAGTATTTT. Protein: CASSLARDTQYF. The whole variable domain, filled in from reference TRBV5-1 and TRBJ2-3, reads KAGVTQTPRYLIKTRGQQVTLSCSPISGHRSVSWYQQTPGQGLQFLFEYFSETQRNKGNFPGRFSGRQFSNSRSEMNVSTLELGDSALYLCASSLARDTQYFGPGTRLTVL.

The chain recombines TRBV4-2 with TRBJ2-3; 13 bases align to TRBD2. V lost 8 bases, J lost 0 bases, and 8 bases stayed unmatched. The CDR3 contains 17 residues. The germline V gene encodes CDR1 LGHNA and CDR2 YNFKEQ. The CDR3 sequence: CASSGGLAGISTDTQYF. DNA for the CDR3: TGTGCCAGCTCAGGGGGACTAGCGGGGATAAGCACAGATACGCAGTATTTT.

The J gene is TRBJ2-3, the V gene TRBV7-2, with TRBD2 matching 7 bases. This CDR3 is 17 amino acids long. Trimming at V came to 5 bases and at J to 5 bases, leaving 16 bases not matched to a gene. Germline V gene lookup returns CDR1 SGHTA and CDR2 FQGNSA. The CDR3 bases are TGTGCCAGCAGCCCCCCGGGAGCGGGGAAGGAAGGAGATACGCAGTATTTT. It specifies CASSPPGAGKEGDTQYF.

The CDR3 region is CASSAGWYTEAFF. The CDR3 coding sequence is TGTGCCAGCAGCGCGGGGTGGTACACTGAAGCTTTCTTT. The chain carries TRBV3-1 (or the pseudogene TRBV3-2) and TRBJ1-1; D gene uncertain. CDR3 length: 13 residues. V was shortened by 5 bases and J by 3 bases, with 10 bases between the two germline ends. CDR1 and CDR2 from the germline V gene are LGHDT and YNNKEL (reference sequence).